The TCR beta chain under discussion was sequenced for a study of vaccination and CD4 T cells after COVID-19. Overall study: In the control cultures, a CEFX pool, an HIV-1 Nef pool, or no peptide was supplied.

Sequenced with the Oncomine TCR Beta short-read assay was DNA taken from cultured CD4+ T cells. TCRdb analysed the PCR reads with MiXCR anew, one entry per CDR3 protein. The sample consists of some 23,000 distinct CDR3 sequences, around 46% of them appearing once. In its sample, this clonotype was seen a few times. Its antigen remains unknown. Documented time point: late sampling 161 to 241 days after vaccination in a few convalescent patients. Treatment described: approximately nine-day PBMC culture with coronavirus spike peptide pools or control peptides (ViraFEST assay). This CDR3 comprises 12 residues. V shed 6 bases and J shed 2 bases, with 7 bases lying between them. Germline lookup yields CDR1 SGHVS and CDR2 FQNEAQ.

The input for sequencing was CD4+ T cells from blood, cultured in vitro, taken about 7 months after SARS-CoV-2 vaccination. The rearrangement links TRBV7-8 to TRBJ2-5; D is perhaps TRBD1 (5 bases). The source of this sequence is a human donor who had recovered from COVID-19. The CDR3 region is CASRGEQETQYF. In DNA, the CDR3 is TGTGCCAGCAGAGGGGAACAAGAGACCCAGTACTTC.